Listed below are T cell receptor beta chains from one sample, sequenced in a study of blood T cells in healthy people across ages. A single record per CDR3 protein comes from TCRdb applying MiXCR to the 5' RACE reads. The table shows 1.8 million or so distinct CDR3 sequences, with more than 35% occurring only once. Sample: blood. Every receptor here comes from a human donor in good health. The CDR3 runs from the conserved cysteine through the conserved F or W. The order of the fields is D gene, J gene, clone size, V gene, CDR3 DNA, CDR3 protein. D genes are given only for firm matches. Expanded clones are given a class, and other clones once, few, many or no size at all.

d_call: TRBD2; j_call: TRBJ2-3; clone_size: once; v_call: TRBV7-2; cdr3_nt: TGTGCCAGCAGCCCACAGAGGGAGGGGTATACGCAGTATTTT; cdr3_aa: CASSPQREGYTQYF
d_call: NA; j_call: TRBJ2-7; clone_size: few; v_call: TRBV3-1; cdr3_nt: TGTGCCAGCAGTCGAGGACTTGTTCAGAGCTACGAGCAGTACTTC; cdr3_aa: CASSRGLVQSYEQYF
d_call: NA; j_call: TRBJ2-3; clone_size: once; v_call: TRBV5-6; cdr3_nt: TGTGCCAGCAGCTTTCGGCCCCCCCTGGTGGGGGAGCTAGGGGCAGATACACAGTATTTT; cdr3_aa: CASSFRPPLVGELGADTQYF
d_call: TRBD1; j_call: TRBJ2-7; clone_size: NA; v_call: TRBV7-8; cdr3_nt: TGTGCCAGCAGCTTAACGACAGGGGGCGGTTACGAGCAGTACTTC; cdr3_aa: CASSLTTGGGYEQYF
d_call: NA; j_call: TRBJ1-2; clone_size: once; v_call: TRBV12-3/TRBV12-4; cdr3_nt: TGTACCAGCAGTTCCCGGCGGGCCTATGGCTACACCTTC; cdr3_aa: CTSSSRRAYGYTF
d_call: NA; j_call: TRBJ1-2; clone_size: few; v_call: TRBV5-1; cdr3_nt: TGCGCCAGCAGCCCCGGACAACCAGGCTACACCTTC; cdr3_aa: CASSPGQPGYTF
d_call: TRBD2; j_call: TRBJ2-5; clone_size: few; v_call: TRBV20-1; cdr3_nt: TGCAGTACTCTGCTCCTAGCGGGAGAGACCCAGTACTTC; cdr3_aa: CSTLLLAGETQYF
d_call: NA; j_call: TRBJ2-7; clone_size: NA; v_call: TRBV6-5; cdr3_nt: TGTGCCAGCAGTAAATCCGGGACTGAGCGCTACTACGAGCAGTACTTC; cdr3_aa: CASSKSGTERYYEQYF
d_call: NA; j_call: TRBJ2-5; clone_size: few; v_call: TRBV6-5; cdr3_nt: TGTGCCAGCAGTTACTCGGTACGACAGGCCCAAGAGACCCAGTACTTC; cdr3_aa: CASSYSVRQAQETQYF
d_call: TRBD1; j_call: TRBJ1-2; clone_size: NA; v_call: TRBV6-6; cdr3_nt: TGTGCCAGCAGTCGACAAATTTTCGGACAGGGGGGATATGGCTACACCTTC; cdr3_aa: CASSRQIFGQGGYGYTF
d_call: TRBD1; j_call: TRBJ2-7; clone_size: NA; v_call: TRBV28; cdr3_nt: TGTGCCAGCAGTACGGGACAGGGAAAAAACGAGCAGTACTTC; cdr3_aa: CASSTGQGKNEQYF
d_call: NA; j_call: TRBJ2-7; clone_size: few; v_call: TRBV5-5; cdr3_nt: TGTGCCAGCAGCTCAAGAGGGGAATCAGGATACGAGCAGTACTTC; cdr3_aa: CASSSRGESGYEQYF